A single sample gave rise to the 17 T cell receptor beta chains below, sequenced in a study of CD8 T cells in ankylosing spondylitis. Notes on the study in general: The study identified a TCR beta motif of seven or eight highly homologous variants that appeared characteristic of ankylosing spondylitis blood.

Each CDR3 protein is one row after TCRdb ran MiXCR on the 5' RACE reads. The sample has fewer than 550,000 distinct CDR3 sequences, roughly 5.3% seen once. These TCRs' antigens remain unknown. The sequencing input was blood, either unsorted or a sorted T cell fraction (not recorded which). These receptors came from a male donor with ankylosing spondylitis.

This chain connects TRBV5-6 to TRBJ2-7; 8 bases agree with TRBD1. Per the germline V gene, CDR1 is SGHDT and CDR2 is YYEEEE. V lost 3 bases to trimming and J lost 0 bases; unmatched junction nucleotides: 5. CDR3 size: 15 residues. For the CDR3, the DNA is TGTGCCAGCAGCTGGGGGACAGGCCTCTCCTACGAGCAGTACTTC. Translating gives CASSWGTGLSYEQYF.

This clonotype appeared many times. The chain carries TRBV4-2 and TRBJ1-2; TRBD1 might be the D (5 bases). Germline CDR1 reads LGHNA; CDR2 reads YNFKEQ. V lost 10 bases to trimming and J lost 8 bases, with 23 bases between them. The CDR3 sequence is 14 residues long. DNA for the CDR3: TGTGCCAACTTCTTTCCGGGCCTAGGGACGGGCTACACCTTC. It codes for CANFFPGLGTGYTF.

The chain carries TRBV2 and TRBJ2-1; D is possibly TRBD1 (5 bases). The CDR3 contains 12 residues. CDR1 is SNHLY and CDR2 is FYNNEI in the germline V gene. V lost 6 bases and J lost 9, with 12 bases in between. CDR3 in amino acids: CASRITGSEQFF. The CDR3 DNA reads as TGTGCCAGCAGAATTACAGGTAGTGAGCAGTTCTTC.

The chain links TRBV4-3 to TRBJ2-2; D ambiguous. The CDR3 is 16 amino acids. CDR1 and CDR2 from the germline V gene are LGHNA and YSLEER. With 4 bases removed from V and 1 base from J, the gap between germline ends came to 13 bases. The CDR3 spells CASSRRRGMNTGELFF. The CDR3 DNA sequence: TGCGCCAGCAGCCGACGCCGTGGTATGAACACCGGGGAGCTGTTTTTT.

This clonotype was seen repeatedly, ten times or more. This rearrangement joins TRBV10-3 to TRBJ2-1; D unresolved. Germline V gives CDR1 ENHRY, CDR2 SYGVKD. V lost 3 bases to trimming and J lost 4 bases, with 13 bases between them. This CDR3 contains 15 residues. In nucleotides, the CDR3 is TGTGCCATCAGTGATGGCGGTAGGGCTTACAATGAGCAGTTCTTC. This gives the protein CAISDGGRAYNEQFF.

This clonotype appeared many times. The chain joins TRBV7-2 to TRBJ2-3; D unclear. This CDR3 is 16 amino acids long. CDR1 is SGHTA and CDR2 is FQGNSA in the germline V gene. Trimming cost V 1 base and J 4 bases, with 15 bases left between them. CDR3 DNA: TGTGCCAGCAGCTTAGGTCCGGGTCACGACGCAGATACGCAGTATTTT. Translated, it gives CASSLGPGHDADTQYF.

This clonotype was picked up many times. V gene TRBV5-1 combines with J gene TRBJ2-3, with D maybe TRBD2 (6 bases). The CDR3 has 14 residues. Germline CDR1 is SGHRS and CDR2 is YFSETQ. Between the trimmed V and J ends, which lost 3 bases and 2 bases, there was a span of 10 bases. The CDR3 spells CASSWGLSTDTQYF. In DNA, the CDR3 is TGCGCCAGCAGCTGGGGACTGTCCACAGATACGCAGTATTTT.

Many counts were recorded for this clonotype. The chain combines TRBV4-3 with TRBJ2-7; D might be TRBD1 or TRBD2, each matching 5 bases. The germline V and J ends were trimmed by 4 bases and 3 bases, with 22 bases remaining between them. The length of the CDR3 is 17 residues. CDR1 LGHNA and CDR2 YSLEER come from the germline V gene. The CDR3 coding sequence is TGCGCCAGCAGCCGGTCTAGGGACGGTCCTGTAGGCTACGAGCAGTACTTC. It specifies CASSRSRDGPVGYEQYF.

This clonotype was seen repeatedly, ten times or more. The chain has TRBV5-1 and TRBJ2-1, with TRBD2 identical over 7 bases. Germline CDR1 is SGHRS and CDR2 is YFSETQ. Trimming cost V 0 bases and J 4 bases; bases outside gene matches: 7. This CDR3 is 16 amino acids long. CDR3 in DNA: TGCGCCAGCAGCTTGGAATTGCGGGGGATATACAATGAGCAGTTCTTC. It translates to CASSLELRGIYNEQFF.

This clonotype was observed many times. The chain uses TRBV20-1 and TRBJ1-5, with TRBD1 as a possible D gene (6 bases). V was clipped by 3 bases and J by 5 bases, with 14 bases between them. CDR1 is DFQATT and CDR2 is SNEGSKA in the germline V gene (reference sequence). The CDR3 covers 14 residues. CDR3: CSASAGAVYQPQHF. CDR3 sequence (DNA): TGCAGTGCTAGTGCGGGGGCAGTCTATCAGCCCCAGCATTTT.

Many counts were recorded for this clonotype. In DNA, the CDR3 is TGTGCCAGCAGCTTAAGGTGGGGGGAAACAGGGGAGGAATACAATGAGCAGTTCTTC. Translated, it gives CASSLRWGETGEEYNEQFF. The chain carries TRBV11-1 and TRBJ2-1, with D perhaps TRBD1 (7 bases). The CDR3 runs 19 residues. V gave up 2 bases and J gave up 4 bases, with 24 bases separating them. Per germline, CDR1 SGHAT and CDR2 FQDESV (reference sequence).

Many counts were recorded for this clonotype. The chain is built from TRBV6-1 and TRBJ1-1, with a possible D match to TRBD1 (5 bases). This CDR3 spans 17 amino acids. The germline V gene encodes CDR1 MNHNS and CDR2 SASEGT. V lost 6 bases and J 3 bases, leaving 23 bases between the germline ends. The chain's CDR3 is CASSFGSISGLDTEAFF. Here the CDR3 DNA reads TGTGCCAGCAGCTTCGGATCGATCTCAGGGTTGGACACTGAAGCTTTCTTT.

This clonotype was detected only a few times. This chain links TRBV12-3 or TRBV12-4 with TRBJ2-2, with D perhaps matching TRBD1 (5 bases). Deletions cut 2 bases from V and 5 bases from J, with 12 bases between. The CDR3 runs to 15 residues. CDR3 residues: CASSLSAQGTGELFF. In DNA, the CDR3 is TGTGCCAGCAGTTTATCGGCCCAGGGAACCGGGGAGCTGTTTTTT.

There are many counts of this clonotype. The chain is built from TRBV27 and TRBJ1-2, with 7 bases aligning to TRBD1. The CDR3 contains 15 residues. The V segment lost 2 bases and the J segment 2 bases; nucleotides outside the gene matches: 5. Germline V lookup: CDR1 MNHEY, CDR2 SMNVEV (reference sequence). The CDR3 is CASSLGAGGNYGYTF. The CDR3 DNA sequence: TGTGCCAGCAGTTTAGGGGCAGGGGGAAACTATGGCTACACCTTC.

This clonotype was found many times. The chain combines TRBV7-9 with TRBJ2-7, with a possible D match to TRBD1 (5 bases). Germline assignment: CDR1 SEHNR and CDR2 FQNEAQ (reference sequence). Trimming removed 5 bases from V and 2 bases from J, with 16 bases in between. The CDR3 is 15 residues long. This CDR3 reads CASSLNRRPPYEQYF. As DNA, the CDR3 is TGTGCCAGCAGCCTAAACAGGAGACCTCCCTACGAGCAGTACTTC. The whole variable domain, remainder taken from reference TRBV7-9 and TRBJ2-7, is DTGVSQNPRHKITKRGQNVTFRCDPISEHNRLYWYRQTLGQGPEFLTYFQNEAQLEKSRLLSDRFSAERPKGSFSTLEIQRTEQGDSAMYLCASSLNRRPPYEQYFGPGTRLTVT.

This clonotype was seen ten or more times. The J gene is TRBJ2-3, the V gene TRBV3-1; D remains unclear. Trimming shortened V by 4 bases and J by 4 bases, and 15 bases separated the two germline ends. CDR3 length: 15 residues. Germline CDR1 reads LGHDT; CDR2 reads YNNKEL (reference sequence). The CDR3 sequence: CASSRNVDPADTQYF. CDR3 nucleotides: TGTGCCAGCAGCCGGAACGTCGACCCCGCAGATACGCAGTATTTT.

This clonotype was recorded many times. The chain employs TRBV5-1 and TRBJ2-1; TRBD1 is a possible D gene (7 bases). Germline loops: CDR1 SGHRS, CDR2 YFSETQ. This CDR3 has 15 amino acids. The ends were cut back, 1 base at V and 4 bases at J, with 12 bases in the middle. The CDR3 DNA reads TGCGCCAGCAGCTTGATGACAGGGACTTACAATGAGCAGTTCTTC. The encoded protein is CASSLMTGTYNEQFF.